This is a list of T cell receptor beta chains from one sample in a study of T-cell memory formation after mild COVID-19. TCRdb reprocessed the 5' RACE reads with MiXCR, giving one entry per CDR3 protein. The sample contains roughly 620,000 distinct CDR3 sequences, over 15% of which appear only once. Sequencing input: PBMCs or a T cell subset sorted from them (not recorded which). Receptors were obtained from an adult woman who had mild COVID-19 (a few samples of this study predate the infection). Cell type and time point are not known. Both conserved end residues are part of each CDR3. The D gene is left open where the match is weak. Some rows mark clone size as missing; the rest say once, few, many or name a class of expanded clone.

TGTGCCAGCGGGGGTAGTAACTATGGCTACACCTTC	CASGGSNYGYTF	NA	TRBV4-2	TRBJ1-2	NA
TGTGCCAGCAGTGAAGTAATGATCTACGAGCAGTACTTC	CASSEVMIYEQYF	many	TRBV2	TRBJ2-7	NA
TGTGCCAGCAGCCCACAGGGGGCCTATTACCAAGAGACCCAGTACTTC	CASSPQGAYYQETQYF	few	TRBV12-3/TRBV12-4	TRBJ2-5	TRBD1
TGCAGTGCTGCCCCCTCGACAGGTCCCTACGAGCAGTACTTC	CSAAPSTGPYEQYF	NA	TRBV20-1	TRBJ2-7	NA
TGCGCCAGCAGCTTTTTAGCGGGGGCGGGGGAGACCCAGTACTTC	CASSFLAGAGETQYF	few	TRBV4-1	TRBJ2-5	TRBD2
TGTGCCAGCAGCAACCGAAGGGAAGCAACCCCAGATACGCAGTATTTT	CASSNRREATPDTQYF	NA	TRBV5-5	TRBJ2-3	NA
TGTGCCAGCAGTTTAGGGACGCTAGCGACAAACGAGCAGTACTTC	CASSLGTLATNEQYF	NA	TRBV27	TRBJ2-7	NA
TGTGCCAGCAACCGTCGGCACCGGGATGTCGACGATGAGCAGTTCTTC	CASNRRHRDVDDEQFF	NA	TRBV7-8	TRBJ2-1	NA
TGCGCCAGCAGCCGGACAGGGGGAGGTTACGAGCAGTACTTC	CASSRTGGGYEQYF	few	TRBV5-1	TRBJ2-7	TRBD1
TGCGCCAGCAGCCCGGCACGTGCGGAACAAGATACGCAGTATTTT	CASSPARAEQDTQYF	few	TRBV5-1	TRBJ2-3	NA
TGCGCCAGCAGCACGGGACAGGGGCTCATTCAGTACTTC	CASSTGQGLIQYF	NA	TRBV5-1	TRBJ2-4	TRBD1
TGTGCCAGCAGTGAGCCGCTGTTGACTTCCGGGGAGACCCAGTACTTC	CASSEPLLTSGETQYF	many	TRBV25-1	TRBJ2-5	NA
TGTGCCAGCAGTGAATTTGCCGAGCAGTACTTC	CASSEFAEQYF	NA	TRBV2	TRBJ2-7	NA
TGTGCCACCAGTGACTACTTTGATGGGGAGCTGTTTTTT	CATSDYFDGELFF	NA	TRBV24-1	TRBJ2-2	NA
TGTGCCAGCAGCTCCGGGGGGGTTTTCTCTTATGGCTACACCTTC	CASSSGGVFSYGYTF	NA	TRBV7-2	TRBJ1-2	NA